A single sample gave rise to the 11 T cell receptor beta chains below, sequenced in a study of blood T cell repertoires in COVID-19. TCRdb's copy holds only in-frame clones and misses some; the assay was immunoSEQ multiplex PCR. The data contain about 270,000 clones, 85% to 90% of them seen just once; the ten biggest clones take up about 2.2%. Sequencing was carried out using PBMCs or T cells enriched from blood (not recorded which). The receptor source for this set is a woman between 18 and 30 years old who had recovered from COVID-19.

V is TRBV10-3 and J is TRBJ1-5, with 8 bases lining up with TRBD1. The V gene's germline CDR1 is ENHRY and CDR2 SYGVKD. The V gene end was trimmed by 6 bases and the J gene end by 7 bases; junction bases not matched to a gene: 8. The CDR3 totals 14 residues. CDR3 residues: CAISETGESQPQHF. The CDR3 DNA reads TGTGCCATCAGCGAGACAGGGGAAAGCCAGCCCCAGCATTTT.

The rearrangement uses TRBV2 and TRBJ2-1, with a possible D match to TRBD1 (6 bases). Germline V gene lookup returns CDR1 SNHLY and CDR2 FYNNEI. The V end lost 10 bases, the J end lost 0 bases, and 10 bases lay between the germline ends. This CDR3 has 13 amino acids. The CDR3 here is CAIKDSSYNEQFF. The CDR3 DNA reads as TGTGCCATAAAGGACAGCTCCTACAATGAGCAGTTCTTC.

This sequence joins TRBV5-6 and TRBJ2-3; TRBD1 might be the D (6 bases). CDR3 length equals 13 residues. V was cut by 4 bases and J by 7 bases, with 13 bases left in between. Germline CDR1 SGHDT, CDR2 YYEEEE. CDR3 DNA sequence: TGTGCCAGCAGCGATTACAGGGTTTATACGCAGTATTTT. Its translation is CASSDYRVYTQYF.

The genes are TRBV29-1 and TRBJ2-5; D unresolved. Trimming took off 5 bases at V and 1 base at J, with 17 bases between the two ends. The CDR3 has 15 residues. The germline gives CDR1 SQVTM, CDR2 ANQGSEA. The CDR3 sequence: CSVPLLPAGQETQYF. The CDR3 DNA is TGCAGCGTTCCCCTCCTCCCGGCAGGCCAAGAGACCCAGTACTTC. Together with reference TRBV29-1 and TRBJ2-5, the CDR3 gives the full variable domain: SAVISQKPSRDICQRGTSLTIQCQVDSQVTMMFWYRQQPGQSLTLIATANQGSEATYESGFVIDKFPISRPNLTFSTLTVSNMSPEDSSIYLCSVPLLPAGQETQYFGPGTRLLVL.

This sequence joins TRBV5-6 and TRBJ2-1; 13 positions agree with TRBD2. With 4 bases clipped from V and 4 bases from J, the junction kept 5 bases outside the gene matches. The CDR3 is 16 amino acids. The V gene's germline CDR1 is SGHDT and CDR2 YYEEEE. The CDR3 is CASSTELAGGYNEQFF. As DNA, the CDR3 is TGTGCCAGCAGCACCGAACTAGCGGGGGGGTACAATGAGCAGTTCTTC.

This CDR3 is CASSLGLAVYEQYF. DNA for the CDR3: TGTGCCAGCAGCTTGGGGCTAGCGGTTTACGAGCAGTACTTC. The gene calls are TRBV5-4 and TRBJ2-7; 7 positions match TRBD2. The CDR3 consists of 14 residues. Germline V gives CDR1 SGHNT, CDR2 YYREEE (reference sequence). Trimming at V came to 0 bases and at J to 4 bases, leaving 4 bases not matched to a gene.

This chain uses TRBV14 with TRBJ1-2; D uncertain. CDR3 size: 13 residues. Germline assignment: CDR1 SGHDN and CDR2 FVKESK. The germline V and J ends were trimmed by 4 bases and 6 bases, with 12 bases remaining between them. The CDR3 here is CASSPRMRDGYTF. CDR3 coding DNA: TGTGCCAGCAGCCCCCGAATGCGGGATGGCTACACCTTC.

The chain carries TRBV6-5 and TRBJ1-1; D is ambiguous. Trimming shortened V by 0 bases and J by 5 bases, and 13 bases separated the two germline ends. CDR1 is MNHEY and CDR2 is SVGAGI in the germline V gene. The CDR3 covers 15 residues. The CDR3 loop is CASSYSREGRTEAFF. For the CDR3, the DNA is TGTGCCAGCAGTTACTCGAGGGAGGGCAGGACTGAAGCTTTCTTT.

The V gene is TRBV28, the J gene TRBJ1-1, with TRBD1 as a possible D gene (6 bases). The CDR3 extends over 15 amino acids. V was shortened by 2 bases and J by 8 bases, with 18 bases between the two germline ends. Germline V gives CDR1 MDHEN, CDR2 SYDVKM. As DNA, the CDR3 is TGTGCCAGCAGTTTAAGTGTGAGTGGACAGCGGGAAGCTTTCTTT. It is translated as CASSLSVSGQREAFF.

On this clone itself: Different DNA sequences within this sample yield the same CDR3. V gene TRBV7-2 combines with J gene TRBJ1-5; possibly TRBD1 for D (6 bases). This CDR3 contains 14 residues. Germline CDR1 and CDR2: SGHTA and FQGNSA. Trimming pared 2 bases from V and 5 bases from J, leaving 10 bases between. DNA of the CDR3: TGTGCCAGCAGCTTATCCAGGGGAGATCAGCCCCAGCATTTT. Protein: CASSLSRGDQPQHF.

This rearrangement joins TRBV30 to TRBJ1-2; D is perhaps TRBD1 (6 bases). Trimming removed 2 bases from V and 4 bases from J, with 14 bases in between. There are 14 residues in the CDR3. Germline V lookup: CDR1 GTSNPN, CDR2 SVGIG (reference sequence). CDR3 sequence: CAWSSTGFGYGYTF. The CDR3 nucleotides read TGTGCCTGGAGTTCTACAGGGTTCGGCTATGGCTACACCTTC.